One sample yielded the 3 T cell receptor beta chains listed below, sequenced in a study of T-cell reconstitution after alpha-beta-depleted transplantation in children. Unique molecular identifiers were incorporated into the prepared TCRbeta library. TCRdb itself ran the PCR reads through MiXCR, one entry per CDR3 protein. Of under 300,000 distinct CDR3 sequences detected, 9.7% appear once; the ten largest clones hold around 5%. The source material was PBMCs from the stem cell graft donor, sampled from the stem cell graft. The receptor set was obtained from a human donor who donated a stem cell graft to a child with SCID.

This clonotype was detected ten times or more. The rearrangement joins TRBV5-1 to TRBJ1-2; the match to TRBD1 covers 7 bases. The trim removed 4 bases at V and 7 bases at J, leaving 10 bases unmatched. CDR3 length: 14 amino acids. CDR1 is SGHRS, CDR2 YFSETQ, per germline. DNA of the CDR3: TGCGCCAGCAGCCGCGACACAGGGGACCCTGGCTACACCTTC. The encoded protein is CASSRDTGDPGYTF.

The chain links TRBV11-2 to TRBJ1-4; 9 bases map to TRBD1. Germline trimming cut 1 base from V and 6 bases from J; bases unmatched to any gene: 6. The CDR3 runs to 16 residues. CDR1 and CDR2 from the germline V gene are SGHAT and FQNNGV. CDR3 protein: CASSLGGQGRYEKLFF. The CDR3 region has the DNA TGTGCCAGCAGCTTAGGGGGACAGGGACGATATGAAAAACTGTTTTTT.

Ten or more counts support this clonotype. The rearrangement uses TRBV3-1 and TRBJ1-2; tentatively, D is TRBD1 (5 bases). The CDR3 length is 11 residues. The germline CDR1 and CDR2 sequences are LGHDT and YNNKEL (reference sequence). Trimming removed 5 bases from V and 8 bases from J, with 9 bases in between. CDR3 sequence: CASSSWGGYTF. The CDR3 coding sequence is TGTGCCAGCAGCTCCTGGGGCGGCTACACCTTC.